This entry is about one T cell receptor beta chain. Trimming stripped 5 bases from V and 8 bases from J, with 22 bases between. The CDR3 sequence is 16 residues long. Germline CDR1 is SGHVS and CDR2 is FNYEAQ. These data are taken from a study of blood T cell repertoires in COVID-19. The table came from immunoSEQ multiplex PCR; TCRdb's copy has only in-frame clones and leaves some out. The sample carries 150,000 to 200,000 clones, nearly 80% recorded once. This TCR was recovered from a woman in her 70s with acute or convalescent COVID-19. The sequencing input was peripheral blood. The chain is built from TRBV7-6 and TRBJ1-3; D call uncertain. CDR3 in DNA: TGTGCCAGCAGCCTCGGAGGGAAGGTGTCAGGATACACCATATATTTT. This codes for CASSLGGKVSGYTIYF.